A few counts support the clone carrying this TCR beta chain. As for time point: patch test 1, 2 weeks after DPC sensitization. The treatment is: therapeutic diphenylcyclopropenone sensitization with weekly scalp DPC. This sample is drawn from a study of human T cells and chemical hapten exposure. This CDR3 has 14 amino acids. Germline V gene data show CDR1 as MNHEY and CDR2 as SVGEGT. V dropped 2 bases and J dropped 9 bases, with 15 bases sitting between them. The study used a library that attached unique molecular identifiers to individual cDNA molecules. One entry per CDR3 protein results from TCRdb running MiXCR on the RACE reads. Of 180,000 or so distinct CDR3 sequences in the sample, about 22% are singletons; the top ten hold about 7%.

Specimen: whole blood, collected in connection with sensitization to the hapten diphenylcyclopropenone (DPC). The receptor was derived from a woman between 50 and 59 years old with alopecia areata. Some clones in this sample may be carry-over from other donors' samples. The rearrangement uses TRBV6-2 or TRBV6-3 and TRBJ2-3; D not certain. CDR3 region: CASSYPDGARTQYF. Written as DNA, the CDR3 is TGTGCCAGCAGTTACCCCGACGGCGCACGCACGCAGTATTTT.